These 26 T cell receptor beta chains were sequenced from one sample in a study of tumor-infiltrating lymphocytes in primary liver carcinoma. The researchers obtained blood RNA from unsorted whole blood and also extracted germline DNA. Priming with a constant-region primer yielded TCR beta cDNA from roughly 500 ng total RNA. Amplification in three nested multiplex PCR rounds with slightly modified ARM-PCR gave rise to TCR beta libraries. The opening two PCR rounds, ten to eleven cycles each, paired TRBV1-TRBV30 forward primers with a C-beta reverse primer. TCRdb processed the multiplex PCR reads anew with MiXCR; each CDR3 protein has one entry. The sample holds about 320,000 distinct CDR3 sequences, approximately 65% seen once. Sequenced: peripheral blood. The receptors originated from a man aged 35 to 55 with primary liver carcinoma and hepatitis B virus infection.

In this sample, this clonotype turned up once. The junction and the germline gene differ at one end; a read error may be behind it. The chain joins TRBV6-1 to TRBJ2-1; D unresolved. The CDR3 has 15 amino acids. Germline V CDR1 and CDR2: MNHNS, SASEGT. CDR3 region: CVSSLALNSYNEEFF. CDR3 coding DNA: TGTGTCAGCAGCTTAGCACTGAACTCCTACAATGAGGAGTTCTTC.

For this clonotype: A read error is possible here, since a much larger clone lies one base away. The chain has TRBV4-3 and TRBJ2-7; 9 positions match TRBD2. The CDR3 loop spans 15 amino acids. Germline V gene sequence: CDR1 LGHNA, CDR2 YSLEER. This CDR3 reads CARSQDPSGAYEQYF. The CDR3 region has the DNA TGCGCCAGGAGCCAAGATCCTAGCGGGGCCTACGAGCAGTACTTC.

For this clonotype: Sequence at one end of the junction differs from germline and may be a read error. The V gene is TRBV24-1, the J gene TRBJ2-7; D is unresolved. The CDR3 loop spans 14 amino acids. Germline V gene lookup returns CDR1 KGHDR and CDR2 SFDVKD. The CDR3 bases are TGTGCCACCAGTGGCGTAGGAGTATCTCACGAGCAGTCCTTC. It specifies CATSGVGVSHEQSF.

This clonotype was seen many times. V gene TRBV5-5 combines with J gene TRBJ2-6, with unresolved D. V shed 2 bases and J shed 4 bases, with 7 bases lying between them. This CDR3 has 14 residues. CDR1 and CDR2 from the germline V gene are SGHKS and YYEKEE (reference sequence). This CDR3 is CASSFPAGANVLTF. As DNA, the CDR3 is TGTGCCAGCAGCTTTCCTGCAGGGGCCAACGTCCTGACTTTC.

Remarks on this clonotype: A much larger clonotype is one base distant, so this may be a read error. The chain uses TRBV6-5 and TRBJ2-1, with 8 bases aligning to TRBD2. Germline V CDR1 and CDR2: MNHEY, SVGAGI. The CDR3 contains 15 residues. CDR3 DNA: TGTGCCAGCAGCCGAAGCGGGAGATTCGGCAATGAGCAGTCCTTC. The encoded protein is CASSRSGRFGNEQSF.

Points on this clonotype: This sequence may be a read error, since a much larger clone differs from it by one base. The rearrangement links TRBV5-1 to TRBJ2-1; 7 bases match TRBD1. CDR3 size: 15 residues. Germline V gene lookup returns CDR1 SGHRS and CDR2 YFSETQ. CDR3 amino acids: CASSFRDSSYDEQFF. The CDR3 DNA follows: TGCGCCAGCAGCTTCCGGGACAGCTCCTACGATGAGCAGTTCTTC.

Notes on this clonotype: A read error may produce the germline difference seen at one junction end. The V call is TRBV5-4, the J call TRBJ2-1; maybe TRBD2 (6 bases). The CDR3 runs 15 residues. Germline CDR1 and CDR2: SGHNT and YYREEE (reference sequence). CDR3 residues: CATSFSGVSYSEQFF. CDR3 nucleotides: TGTGCCACCAGCTTCTCGGGAGTGTCCTACAGTGAGCAGTTCTTC.

V gene TRBV7-3 combines with J gene TRBJ2-1, with 9 bases that match TRBD1. Losses at the gene ends were 10 bases for V and 7 bases for J; bases not matched to a gene: 14. CDR1 SGHTA and CDR2 FQGTGA come from the germline V gene. The CDR3 covers 15 residues. The CDR3 protein is CAISPGTGSGNEQFF. Written as DNA, the CDR3 is TGTGCCATCAGTCCAGGGACAGGGAGTGGGAATGAGCAGTTCTTC.

This clonotype occurred many times. The chain employs TRBV29-1 and TRBJ2-2, with D perhaps TRBD1 (5 bases). This CDR3 has 14 amino acids. V shed 4 bases and J shed 7 bases, with 16 bases lying between them. Germline loops: CDR1 SQVTM, CDR2 ANQGSEA. The CDR3 here is CSVAEVSQGGELFF. The CDR3 DNA is TGCAGCGTTGCCGAAGTCTCTCAGGGCGGGGAGCTGTTTTTT.

The chain combines TRBV28 with TRBJ2-4; D gene uncertain. The germline V gene encodes CDR1 MDHEN and CDR2 SYDVKM. The V end was cut by 6 bases, the J end by 7 bases, with 16 bases between. The CDR3 spans 14 residues. The CDR3 sequence: CASSLISPKNIQYF. CDR3 bases: TGTGCCAGCAGCTTGATCTCCCCGAAGAACATTCAGTACTTC.

The chain joins TRBV4-1 to TRBJ2-3; 16 nucleotides line up with TRBD2. This CDR3 is built from 20 residues. The J segment lost 1 base and the V segment lost 1 base, leaving 8 bases of the junction unmatched. Germline-derived CDR1 and CDR2 are MGHRA and YSYEKL. The CDR3 bases are TGCGCCAGCAGCCAAGTTTCCGGGACTAGCGGGAGGGAGGGCACAGATACGCAGTATTTT. This gives the protein CASSQVSGTSGREGTDTQYF.

The CDR3 region has the DNA TGCGCCAGCAGCCAACCGGGACTAGGGGCACCTCCCGACTCCTACAATGAGCAGTTCTTC. It encodes CASSQPGLGAPPDSYNEQFF. This chain joins TRBV4-1 and TRBJ2-1; 8 nucleotides align to TRBD2. The CDR3 contains 20 residues. Unmatched junction bases numbered 15, after V lost 2 bases and J lost 0 bases. The germline V gene encodes CDR1 MGHRA and CDR2 YSYEKL.

Comment on this clonotype: With a much larger clone just one base away, this may be a read error. This rearrangement joins TRBV12-3 or TRBV12-4 to TRBJ2-2; D is perhaps TRBD1 (6 bases). CDR3 length: 13 residues. The CDR3 DNA follows: TGTACCAGCAGTCAGGGGTCCCCCGGGGAGCTGTTTTTT. Its translation is CTSSQGSPGELFF.

Many counts were recorded for this clonotype. V is TRBV7-9 and J is TRBJ2-2, with TRBD1 matching 7 bases. V gave up 5 bases and J gave up 1 base; unmatched junction bases: 4. CDR3 length: 15 amino acids. Germline lookup yields CDR1 SEHNR and CDR2 FQNEAQ (reference sequence). Here the CDR3 reads CASSPGQVNTGELFF. The CDR3 DNA reads TGTGCCAGCAGCCCCGGACAGGTGAACACCGGGGAGCTGTTTTTT.

This clonotype occurred once. This chain uses TRBV6-1 with TRBJ1-5; D not resolved. Trimming shortened V by 7 bases and J by 3 bases, and 10 bases separated the two germline ends. Germline lookup yields CDR1 MNHNS and CDR2 SASEGT. This CDR3 is built from 13 residues. The CDR3 bases are TGTGCCAGCATAGACACTTACAATCAGCCCCAGCATTTT. As protein: CASIDTYNQPQHF.

The gene calls are TRBV11-1 and TRBJ2-7; D might be TRBD1 or TRBD2, each matching 6 bases. The CDR3 contains 14 residues. V lost 10 bases and J 6 bases, leaving 22 bases between the germline ends. The germline V gene encodes CDR1 SGHAT and CDR2 FQDESV (reference sequence). CDR3 sequence: CAISSVLGGGEQYF. The CDR3 DNA sequence: TGTGCCATCAGTTCCGTCCTTGGAGGGGGCGAGCAGTACTTC. Using reference TRBV11-1 and TRBJ2-7 for the parts outside the CDR3, the full variable domain is EAEVAQSPRYKITEKSQAVAFWCDPISGHATLYWYRQILGQGPELLVQFQDESVVDDSQLPKDRFSAERLKGVDSTLKIQPAELGDSAMYLCAISSVLGGGEQYFGPGTRLTVT.

This clonotype occurred once. The chain recombines TRBV11-2 with TRBJ2-1, with D perhaps matching TRBD2 (6 bases). Trimming stripped 5 bases from V and 6 bases from J, with 17 bases between. The CDR3 runs to 15 residues. Germline-derived CDR1 and CDR2 are SGHAT and FQNNGV. The CDR3 here is CASSTLVGGGNEQFF. CDR3 DNA: TGTGCCAGCAGCACACTAGTGGGAGGAGGCAATGAGCAGTTCTTC.

Ten or more counts support this clonotype. J is TRBJ2-7 and V is TRBV6-2 or TRBV6-3; possible D gene TRBD1, 5 bases. V lost 5 bases to trimming and J lost 0 bases, with 8 bases between them. The CDR3 sequence is 13 residues long. Germline values: CDR1 MNHEY, CDR2 SVGEGT. CDR3 sequence (DNA): TGTGCCAGCAGTCGGACATTCTCCTACGAGCAGTACTTC. Translated, it gives CASSRTFSYEQYF.

Regarding this clonotype: This is likely a read error, given that the CDR3 carries no conserved phenylalanine or tryptophan at its end. The rearrangement links TRBV29-1 to TRBJ2-5, with 8 bases aligning to TRBD1. Germline V lookup: CDR1 SQVTM, CDR2 ANQGSEA. The CDR3 consists of 15 residues. V was pared by 8 bases and J by 5 bases, with 16 bases of the junction left unmatched. CDR3 amino acids: CSIGGTGPPRETQYL. The CDR3 DNA reads TGCAGCATTGGGGGGACAGGACCACCGAGGGAGACCCAGTACTTG.

The V gene is TRBV12-3 or TRBV12-4, the J gene TRBJ2-7; D possibly uses TRBD1 or TRBD2 (5 bases each). Trimming took 5 bases from V and 2 from J, leaving 16 bases between them. The CDR3 runs to 15 residues. CDR3 region: CASSLSGATAYEQYF. CDR3 DNA: TGTGCCAGCAGTCTCTCCGGGGCAACCGCCTACGAGCAGTACTTC.

As to this clonotype: This may arise from a read error, as a much more abundant clone is one base away. The chain carries TRBV29-1 and TRBJ2-7; 9 nucleotides line up with TRBD1. The CDR3 covers 12 residues. V was pared by 3 bases and J by 13 bases, with 10 bases of the junction left unmatched. Germline V gene lookup returns CDR1 SQVTM and CDR2 ANQGSEA. The CDR3 region is CSVEGPGTGFYF. The CDR3 DNA reads TGCAGCGTTGAGGGTCCCGGGACAGGGTTTTACTTC.

The J gene is TRBJ2-3, the V gene TRBV6-2 or TRBV6-3; D ambiguous. This CDR3 has 14 residues. Germline V gives CDR1 MNHEY, CDR2 SVGEGT. V dropped 11 bases and J dropped 4 bases, with 19 bases sitting between them. DNA of the CDR3: TGTGCCCGCAATCACTCAACAGAGCCAGATACGCAGTATTTT. It translates to CARNHSTEPDTQYF.

This clonotype was detected ten times or more. The rearrangement links TRBV5-5 to TRBJ2-4; TRBD2 aligns across 7 bases. From germline, CDR1 is SGHKS and CDR2 YYEKEE (reference sequence). V shed 3 bases, J shed 6 bases, and the junction held 9 bases outside the gene matches. This CDR3 has 15 residues. CDR3 in DNA: TGTGCCAGCAGCTCGCAGCTGGTAGCGGGAAACATTCAGTACTTC. Protein product: CASSSQLVAGNIQYF.

The gene calls are TRBV19 and TRBJ1-2, with D possibly being TRBD1 (6 bases). The CDR3 runs 12 residues. The V gene's germline CDR1 is LNHDA and CDR2 SQIVND (reference sequence). V lost 5 bases and J 8 bases, leaving 12 bases between the germline ends. In nucleotides, the CDR3 is TGTGCCAGTAGTGCCCGACAGGCAGGCTACACCTTC. Amino acid sequence: CASSARQAGYTF.

Remarks on this clonotype: A much larger clonotype is one base distant, so this may be a read error. In DNA, the CDR3 is TGTGCCAGCAGTGAAGCGTGGGCAGATGCGCAGTATTTT. It codes for CASSEAWADAQYF. J is TRBJ2-3 and V is TRBV6-1, with D uncertain. From germline, CDR1 is MNHNS and CDR2 SASEGT. The CDR3 extends over 13 amino acids.

Regarding this clonotype: The junction and the germline gene differ at one end; a read error may be behind it. The genes are TRBV29-1 and TRBJ2-1, with 11 bases aligning to TRBD1. The germline V gene has CDR1 SQVTM and CDR2 ANQGSEA. CDR3 length equals 13 residues. DNA of the CDR3: TGCAGCGTTGGGACAGGGGGCTACAATGAGAAGCTCTTC. Protein product: CSVGTGGYNEKLF.